A selection of T cell receptor beta chains follows, all from one sample in a study of Ad26.COV2.S vaccination and SARS-CoV-2 variants. Clones were sequenced by immunoSEQ multiplex PCR, and TCRdb holds only the in-frame ones, with some missing. In the table there are about 400,000 clones, around 82% of which are singletons. Sequencing used peripheral blood, obtained in a trial of Ad26.COV2.S vaccine versus placebo. The receptors come from a person aged 18-60 years who received the Ad26.COV2.S COVID-19 vaccine or a placebo. The conserved cysteine and the conserved F or W are not part of the CDR3 here. Clone size is shown for a subset of rows, as once, few, many or a class of expanded clone.

j_call,clone_size,v_call,cdr3_aa
TRBJ1-2,.,TRBV12-5,ASGLTGTANYGYT
TRBJ2-7,.,TRBV19,ASSILHTSYEQY
TRBJ2-1,.,TRBV4-2,ASSQARLAGEQF
TRBJ1-5,.,TRBV2,ASSVSRGSGVTRQPQH
TRBJ2-7,.,TRBV2,ASREEALEYEQY
TRBJ1-2,.,TRBV21-1,ASSLPTGGTYGYT
TRBJ2-1,few,TRBV7-2,ASSLPTSGGLSYNEQF
TRBJ1-1,.,TRBV5-6,ASSFGGRENTEAF
TRBJ1-1,.,TRBV10-2,ASTMGPHTEAF
TRBJ2-3,.,TRBV11-2,ASSLYLFTDTQY
TRBJ1-4,.,TRBV10-3,AISDGNEKLF
TRBJ1-2,.,TRBV19,ASSIAGINYGYT
TRBJ1-1,.,TRBV10-3,AISESKGTGSNTEAF
TRBJ1-2,.,TRBV6-6,ASSYTITSGDYGYT
TRBJ2-7,.,TRBV4-2,ASSQVRGYEQY
TRBJ2-5,once,TRBV3-1/TRBV3-2,ASSPLSLAGVVEETQY
TRBJ1-1,once,TRBV5-1,ASSLRQGGTEAF
TRBJ2-2,.,TRBV7-3,ASSLTPGLAGALTGELF